The present entry profiles one T cell receptor (beta chain) with its context. The data originate from a study of blood T cell repertoires in COVID-19. Background on the study: Donors in the United States, Italy and Spain gave samples during acute or convalescent COVID-19. Sources were T cells, B-cell-depleted T cells, or PBMCs; the material itself was cDNA or gDNA.

This CDR3 spans 16 amino acids. CDR1 and CDR2 (germline): SGHRS, YFSETQ. The J segment lost 5 bases and the V segment lost 4 bases, leaving 13 bases of the junction unmatched. One Seattle source followed patients from active infection through their disease course. Measured with immunoSEQ multiplex PCR; TCRdb has only the in-frame clones, and not every one. The table shows roughly 480,000 clones, with nearly 90% occurring only once. The receptor was isolated from a man aged 18 to 29 with COVID-19, enrolled during active disease. Specimen: peripheral blood. The chain links TRBV5-1 to TRBJ1-1, with 8 bases identical to TRBD1. This CDR3 reads CASSTGQVLMGTEAFF. Here the CDR3 DNA reads TGCGCCAGCAGCACGGGACAGGTTTTAATGGGTACTGAAGCTTTCTTT.